This TCR beta chain appears in the sequencing data of a study of OX40 agonist ivuxolimab in advanced cancers. Study-level findings and limits: CD4+ T cells averaged fewer expanded clones than CD8+ T cells.

Sequenced by immunoSEQ multiplex PCR; TCRdb stores in-frame clones only, minus some. The table shows 73,000 or so clones, with 65% to 90% occurring only once. Trimming stripped 0 bases from V and 0 bases from J, with 12 bases between. CDR1 SGHKS and CDR2 YYEKEE come from the germline V gene (reference sequence). This CDR3 has 16 residues. Notes on this clone: Its specificity is not known.

The sample here was CD4+ or CD8+ T cells sorted from blood, taken in a trial of the OX40 agonist ivuxolimab. J is TRBJ1-2 and V is TRBV5-5; D uncertain. The receptor was derived from an adult with an advanced solid tumor such as melanoma, head and neck, liver or kidney cancer. This CDR3 is CASSLGGELANYGYTF. CDR3 DNA: TGTGCCAGCAGCTTGGGCGGAGAGCTAGCTAACTATGGCTACACCTTC.